This T cell receptor (beta chain) was retrieved from a study of OX40 agonist ivuxolimab in advanced cancers. Sequencing was performed with immunoSEQ multiplex PCR; in TCRdb, only in-frame clones are kept and a portion is missing. The profile shows 30,000 or so clones, 70% to 85% of them singletons. V was cut by 5 bases and J by 5 bases, with 13 bases left in between. Germline values: CDR1 SGHTA, CDR2 FQGNSA. The CDR3 is 14 residues long. This chain joins TRBV7-2 and TRBJ2-4, with D possibly TRBD2 on 6 matching bases. Sequences were derived from CD4+ or CD8+ T cells sorted from blood, sampled in a trial of the OX40 agonist ivuxolimab. The TCR was taken from an adult with an advanced solid tumor such as melanoma, head and neck, liver or kidney cancer. The DNA of the CDR3 is TGTGCCAGCAGCCAGAGCGGGTTACAAAACATTCAGTACTTC. Its protein product is CASSQSGLQNIQYF.